The 24 T cell receptor beta chains in this list originate from one sample, sequenced in a study of T cell repertoires in cytomegalovirus infection. TCRdb fed the reads into MiXCR, producing one record per CDR3 protein. The repertoire holds hundreds of thousands of distinct CDR3 sequences, with approximately 10% as singletons. Source material: PBMCs. Source of these receptors: a human donor in good health (CMV status not recorded). Some clones in this sample may be carry-over from other donors' samples.

Many counts were recorded for this clonotype. This chain joins TRBV29-1 and TRBJ2-3; D not resolved. The CDR3 loop spans 11 amino acids. Germline V gene lookup returns CDR1 SQVTM and CDR2 ANQGSEA. V dropped 6 bases and J dropped 6 bases, with 10 bases sitting between them. The CDR3 DNA reads as TGCAGCGTCCGCCTAGGGGATACGCAGTATTTT. It codes for CSVRLGDTQYF.

This clonotype showed up many times. The chain joins TRBV15 to TRBJ2-3, with 11 positions matching TRBD2. The CDR3 covers 19 residues. The junction had 14 bases not matched to a gene; V was cut back by 1 base and J by 5 bases. Germline CDR1 reads LNHNV; CDR2 reads YYDKDF (reference sequence). For the CDR3, the DNA is TGTGCCACCAGCAGAGGGGTCACGATGGCTAGCGGGAGGAGAGATACGCAGTATTTT. Amino acids: CATSRGVTMASGRRDTQYF. The complete variable domain, with remaining parts taken from reference TRBV15 and TRBJ2-3, reads DAMVIQNPRYQVTQFGKPVTLSCSQTLNHNVMYWYQQKSSQAPKLLFHYYDKDFNNEADTPDNFQSRRPNTSFCFLDIRSPGLGDTAMYLCATSRGVTMASGRRDTQYFGPGTRLTVL.

This clonotype was counted many times. J is TRBJ2-1 and V is TRBV19; D is unclear. Between the trimmed V and J ends, which lost 5 bases and 6 bases, there was a span of 14 bases. This CDR3 comprises 14 residues. From germline, CDR1 is LNHDA and CDR2 SQIVND (reference sequence). CDR3 region: CASSSMSPLNEQFF. For the CDR3, the DNA is TGTGCCAGTAGTTCCATGTCCCCTCTCAATGAGCAGTTCTTC.

The chain employs TRBV19 and TRBJ1-6; 7 bases are a match to TRBD1. V shed 7 bases and J 6 bases; nucleotides not matched to a gene: 6. The CDR3 covers 14 residues. Germline lookup yields CDR1 LNHDA and CDR2 SQIVND (reference sequence). As DNA, the CDR3 is TGTGCCAGTAAGCCGACAGGGTCTAATTCACCCCTCCACTTT. The encoded protein is CASKPTGSNSPLHF.

J is TRBJ2-7 and V is TRBV30, with 11 bases aligning to TRBD2. Germline V gives CDR1 GTSNPN, CDR2 SVGIG (reference sequence). With 2 bases clipped from V and 2 bases from J, the junction kept 5 bases outside the gene matches. The CDR3 is made up of 15 amino acids. The DNA for the CDR3 is TGTGCCTGGAGTCCTAGCGGGAGGCCTCCCTACGAGCAGTACTTC. It encodes CAWSPSGRPPYEQYF.

This clonotype was counted ten times or more. The chain combines TRBV7-2 with TRBJ2-2, with D unresolved. Germline loops: CDR1 SGHTA, CDR2 FQGNSA. Trimming removed 2 bases at V and 4 bases at J, with 8 bases between. The CDR3 length is 14 residues. CDR3 region: CASSLLLSTGELFF. The CDR3 DNA is TGTGCCAGCAGCTTACTACTATCCACCGGGGAGCTGTTTTTT.

This clonotype showed up many times. V and J are TRBV28 and TRBJ1-5; D is unclear. The CDR3 sequence is 12 residues long. V was cut by 6 bases and J by 7 bases, with 10 bases left in between. CDR1 is MDHEN, CDR2 SYDVKM, per germline. CDR3 DNA sequence: TGTGCCAGCAGCTTCCCAGGCCAGCCCCAGCATTTT. Its protein product is CASSFPGQPQHF.

This clonotype showed up many times. J is TRBJ2-7 and V is TRBV11-2; TRBD1 agrees at 8 bases. Germline lookup yields CDR1 SGHAT and CDR2 FQNNGV. The ends lost 5 bases at V and 4 bases at J; junction bases unmatched: 4. CDR3 length: 13 residues. The CDR3 is CASSVGQGYEQYF. Here the CDR3 DNA reads TGTGCCAGCAGCGTTGGACAGGGATACGAGCAGTACTTC.

This clonotype has only a few counts. V is TRBV5-6 and J is TRBJ1-2; D unclear. The V gene lost 6 bases and the J gene lost 4 bases, with 16 bases spanning the gap. This CDR3 is built from 14 residues. Germline-derived CDR1 and CDR2 are SGHDT and YYEEEE. CDR3 in amino acids: CASTPKEGVYGYTF. The CDR3 DNA is TGTGCCAGCACCCCGAAGGAGGGCGTCTATGGCTACACCTTC.

This chain connects TRBV20-1 to TRBJ2-1; D may be TRBD2 (6 bases). The CDR3 has 13 amino acids. Germline CDR1 DFQATT, CDR2 SNEGSKA (reference sequence). CDR3 sequence reads: CTGTFSSYNEQFF. For the CDR3, the DNA is TGCACCGGGACTTTTAGCTCCTACAATGAGCAGTTCTTC.

The chain carries TRBV3-1 and TRBJ2-4; D ambiguous. Between the trimmed V and J ends, which lost 1 base and 15 bases, there was a span of 16 bases. Germline values: CDR1 LGHDT, CDR2 YNNKEL (reference sequence). This CDR3 has 13 residues. CDR3 protein: CASSQGSDGPGYF. The CDR3 DNA is TGTGCCAGCAGCCAAGGGTCGGACGGTCCCGGGTACTTC.

This chain uses TRBV20-1 with TRBJ2-3; D possibly corresponds to TRBD1 (6 bases). V was cut by 6 bases and J by 1 base, with 20 bases left in between. The germline gives CDR1 DFQATT, CDR2 SNEGSKA (reference sequence). This CDR3 is 16 amino acids long. This chain's CDR3 is CSAGRDTKGGTDTQYF. CDR3 DNA sequence: TGCAGTGCCGGCCGGGACACCAAAGGCGGCACAGATACGCAGTATTTT.

This clonotype was seen ten or more times. This chain connects TRBV6-5 to TRBJ1-2, with 10 nucleotides matching TRBD1. Per the germline V gene, CDR1 is MNHEY and CDR2 is SVGAGI. This CDR3 is built from 17 residues. Trimming at V came to 4 bases and at J to 1 base, leaving 9 bases not matched to a gene. The CDR3 protein is CASSLGQGLSLNYGYTF. CDR3 nucleotide sequence: TGTGCCAGCAGTTTGGGACAGGGGCTCTCCCTTAACTATGGCTACACCTTC.

This clonotype showed up just a few times. The genes are TRBV28 and TRBJ2-7, with a possible D match to TRBD1 (7 bases). Per germline, CDR1 MDHEN and CDR2 SYDVKM. CDR3 length: 14 residues. V dropped 5 bases and J dropped 1 base, with 12 bases sitting between them. The CDR3 region is CASSRPGGSYEQYF. DNA of the CDR3: TGTGCCAGCAGTCGTCCAGGGGGGTCCTACGAGCAGTACTTC.

This clonotype has ten or more counts. The V call is TRBV19, the J call TRBJ2-2, with TRBD2 matching 10 bases. This CDR3 region has 15 residues. The germline gives CDR1 LNHDA, CDR2 SQIVND (reference sequence). V gave up 3 bases and J gave up 10 bases; unmatched junction bases: 8. Here the CDR3 reads CASSIRRLAGEELFF. In nucleotides, the CDR3 is TGTGCCAGTAGTATCCGGAGGCTAGCGGGAGAGGAGCTGTTTTTT. Together with reference TRBV19 and TRBJ2-2, the CDR3 gives the full variable domain: DGGITQSPKYLFRKEGQNVTLSCEQNLNHDAMYWYRQDPGQGLRLIYYSQIVNDFQKGDIAEGYSVSREKKESFPLTVTSAQKNPTAFYLCASSIRRLAGEELFFGEGSRLTVL.

The chain uses TRBV18 and TRBJ2-3; D uncertain. Per germline, CDR1 KGHSH and CDR2 LQKENI. CDR3 size: 12 residues. V was clipped by 3 bases and J by 4 bases, with 5 bases between them. The CDR3 nucleotides read TGTGCCAGCTCACCGAACCCAGATACGCAGTATTTT. Its protein product is CASSPNPDTQYF.

This clonotype came up many times. The rearrangement uses TRBV7-2 and TRBJ1-1; D unresolved. There are 15 residues in the CDR3. The germline V gene encodes CDR1 SGHTA and CDR2 FQGNSA. Trimming removed 1 base at V and 0 bases at J, with 9 bases between. The CDR3: CASSLGTPMNTEAFF. The CDR3 coding sequence is TGTGCCAGCAGCTTAGGGACTCCCATGAACACTGAAGCTTTCTTT.

This clonotype was found many times. V is TRBV7-9 and J is TRBJ1-6; 7 bases are shared with TRBD1. Trimming took 5 bases from V and 10 from J; bases not matched to a gene: 2. Germline lookup yields CDR1 SEHNR and CDR2 FQNEAQ (reference sequence). The CDR3 has 12 amino acids. The CDR3 DNA sequence: TGTGCCAGCAGCCGACAGGGCTCACCCCTCCACTTT. Translated: CASSRQGSPLHF.

This chain joins TRBV18 and TRBJ1-2, with no clear D. Trimming took 0 bases from V and 8 from J, leaving 13 bases between them. CDR3 size: 14 residues. In germline, CDR1 is KGHSH, CDR2 LQKENI. As DNA, the CDR3 is TGTGCCAGCTCACCACCGACGGTGGTATACGGCTACACCTTC. Translation gives CASSPPTVVYGYTF.

In this sample, this clonotype turned up many times. This chain links TRBV7-8 with TRBJ1-5; 10 bases fit TRBD1. With 2 bases clipped from V and 3 bases from J, the junction kept 7 bases outside the gene matches. This CDR3 comprises 17 residues. Germline V gene sequence: CDR1 SGHVS, CDR2 FQNEAQ. Here the CDR3 reads CASSLMGGTGANQPQHF. The CDR3 DNA is TGTGCCAGCAGCTTAATGGGGGGGACAGGGGCCAATCAGCCCCAGCATTTT.

The table lists this clonotype with a count of one. The gene calls are TRBV18 and TRBJ2-1; no clear D gene. Trimming cost V 6 bases and J 10 bases, with 10 bases left between them. Germline V CDR1 and CDR2: KGHSH, LQKENI. This CDR3 comprises 11 residues. CDR3 residues: CASSLETEQFF. The DNA of the CDR3 is TGTGCCAGCTCTCTCGAGACAGAGCAGTTCTTC.

In its sample, this clonotype was seen many times. V gene TRBV6-5 combines with J gene TRBJ1-3, with 8 bases that match TRBD1. The junction had 10 bases not matched to a gene; V was cut back by 0 bases and J by 0 bases. CDR1 and CDR2 (germline): MNHEY, SVGAGI. The CDR3 covers 19 residues. As DNA, the CDR3 is TGTGCCAGCAGTTACTCGAGCCGGACAGGGTCAGGCTCTGGAAACACCATATATTTT. Amino acids: CASSYSSRTGSGSGNTIYF.

The gene calls are TRBV10-3 and TRBJ2-7; TRBD2 is a possible D gene (6 bases). The germline V gene has CDR1 ENHRY and CDR2 SYGVKD. Trimming stripped 0 bases from V and 5 bases from J, with 14 bases between. The CDR3 is made up of 15 amino acids. CDR3 DNA sequence: TGTGCCATCAGTGAGTCGTGGTCGGGAGAAGACGAGCAGTACTTC. Amino acid sequence: CAISESWSGEDEQYF.

The V gene is TRBV5-5, the J gene TRBJ2-7; maybe TRBD1 (6 bases). This CDR3 comprises 15 residues. V lost 5 bases and J lost 6, with 21 bases in between. The germline V gene encodes CDR1 SGHKS and CDR2 YYEKEE (reference sequence). CDR3: CASSLSTGPLAEQYF. CDR3 DNA sequence: TGTGCCAGCAGTCTATCAACAGGGCCGTTAGCCGAGCAGTACTTC.